This TCR beta chain derives from a study of blood T cell repertoires in COVID-19. Turning to the study itself: Material from acute and convalescent COVID-19 was sourced from the United States, Italy and Spain.

A Seattle source enrolled patients during active infection and followed them longitudinally. V was cut by 5 bases and J by 2 bases, with 7 bases left in between. Looked up from germline, CDR1 is MDHEN and CDR2 is SYDVKM. The CDR3 is 12 residues long. Measured with immunoSEQ multiplex PCR; TCRdb has only the in-frame clones, and not every one. The sample shows roughly 330,000 clones, roughly 86% of them seen only once. The TCR was taken from a man aged 25 to 40 with COVID-19, enrolled during active disease. The source material was peripheral blood. The V and J genes are TRBV28 and TRBJ2-7; D uncertain. In DNA form, the CDR3 reads TGTGCCAGCAGTGAGACAACCTACGAGCAGTACTTC. Translation: CASSETTYEQYF.